The clone carrying this TCR beta chain turned up a few times. Its antigen is still unknown. The data belong to a study of cytomegalovirus exposure and HLA in healthy donors. Germline V gives CDR1 MNHEY, CDR2 SVGAGI. V was trimmed by 6 bases and J by 10 bases, leaving 19 bases between them. The CDR3 is 15 amino acids. The PCR had 60 Vbeta and 13 Jbeta primers. Authors' analysis steps: Later reanalysis found approximately 76 million unique TCR beta chains, roughly 10 million of them shared. Profiling relied on immunoSEQ multiplex PCR, and the TCRdb table lists in-frame clones only, not all of them. For V, J and clone size, that table is used; D and trimming come from the DNA. Of some 130,000 clones in the sample, around 75% are singletons; the top ten hold around 3.1%. General study findings and limits: A later analysis showed HLA-associated TCR beta chains outstripping equally common others in clonal expansion. Highest at DRB1 and lowest at HLA-C, TCR association rates differed among HLA loci in a later analysis. Reportedly, TCR beta sequences accurately predicted HLA-A and HLA-B alleles in most subjects.

This sequence was found in a man aged 35 to 55 in good health and CMV-seronegative. The sample comprised PBMCs. V and J are TRBV6-5 and TRBJ1-6; D is unresolved. CDR3 DNA: TGTGCCAGCAGCGTCTTTGTTTTCGGGTCCTCACCCCTCCACTTT. Translating gives CASSVFVFGSSPLHF.